The 32 T cell receptor beta chains below come from one sample, sequenced in a study of graft-versus-host responses after intestinal transplantation. TCRdb's table, derived via immunoSEQ multiplex PCR, lists solely in-frame clones and lacks some. The repertoire includes some 120,000 clones, 90% of them detected once, and 0.18% sits in the top ten. For these receptors, no antigen is known. The sequenced sample was unstimulated CD4+ T cells sorted from spleen or lymph node cells, obtained before intestinal transplant. The receptors were gathered from a human donor who received an intestinal transplant.

CDR3 sequence reads: CASSHSGSSYEQYF. The CDR3 bases are TGTGCCAGCAGTCATAGCGGGAGCTCCTACGAGCAGTACTTC. This chain uses TRBV7-9 with TRBJ2-7, with 9 bases identical to TRBD2. The CDR3 has 14 amino acids. V was pared by 6 bases and J by 0 bases, with 3 bases of the junction left unmatched. Germline CDR1 reads SEHNR; CDR2 reads FQNEAQ (reference sequence).

The V call is TRBV4-1, the J call TRBJ2-5; no clear D. CDR1 MGHRA and CDR2 YSYEKL come from the germline V gene. V dropped 4 bases and J dropped 2 bases, with 8 bases sitting between them. The CDR3 is 13 residues long. The DNA of the CDR3 is TGCGCCAGCAGCCGGCAGGAACAAGAGACCCAGTACTTC. Translating gives CASSRQEQETQYF.

This clone appeared a single time. The genes are TRBV28 and TRBJ1-1; the match to TRBD1 covers 9 bases. CDR1 and CDR2 from the germline V gene are MDHEN and SYDVKM. The CDR3 spans 16 residues. V lost 3 bases, J lost 4 bases, and 9 bases stayed unmatched. The CDR3 reads CASSLGQGLLSTEAFF. CDR3 nucleotide sequence: TGTGCCAGCAGTTTGGGACAGGGCCTTTTGAGCACTGAAGCTTTCTTT.

The chain is built from TRBV2 and TRBJ2-5; 11 nucleotides agree with TRBD1. The CDR3 has 15 amino acids. The V segment lost 9 bases and the J segment 4 bases; nucleotides outside the gene matches: 10. Germline V gene lookup returns CDR1 SNHLY and CDR2 FYNNEI. CDR3 nucleotide sequence: TGTGCCAGAAGGGGGACAGGGGGGTTGGGAGAGACCCAGTACTTC. This codes for CARRGTGGLGETQYF.

This clone was seen only once. The chain joins TRBV20-1 to TRBJ2-2; D remains unclear. Germline V gene sequence: CDR1 DFQATT, CDR2 SNEGSKA (reference sequence). The ends were cut back, 5 bases at V and 8 bases at J, with 9 bases in the middle. The CDR3 is 11 amino acids. The CDR3 DNA sequence: TGCAGTGCTGCCCCGAGGGGGGAGCTGTTTTTT. It translates to CSAAPRGELFF.

The chain recombines TRBV19 with TRBJ2-5; a possible D gene is TRBD1 (7 bases). Germline V CDR1 and CDR2: LNHDA, SQIVND (reference sequence). V was clipped by 3 bases and J by 3 bases, with 20 bases between them. CDR3 length: 17 amino acids. CDR3 sequence reads: CASSMVHRGPGEETQYF. CDR3 nucleotide sequence: TGTGCCAGTAGTATGGTACACAGGGGTCCGGGAGAAGAGACCCAGTACTTC.

The chain has TRBV10-2 and TRBJ2-7; TRBD1 agrees at 7 bases. CDR1 is WSHSY and CDR2 is SAAADI in the germline V gene. This CDR3 contains 14 residues. J was trimmed by 3 bases and V by 11 bases; bases with no gene match: 13. CDR3 region: CAVSRGQVNYEQYF. The CDR3 bases are TGCGCCGTCAGCCGAGGACAGGTGAACTACGAGCAGTACTTC.

J is TRBJ2-7 and V is TRBV28, with 7 bases identical to TRBD1. Germline CDR1 is MDHEN and CDR2 is SYDVKM. Trimming took 10 bases from V and 2 from J; bases not matched to a gene: 20. The CDR3 contains 17 residues. The CDR3 sequence: CAIQSGTEGSYTYEQYF. For the CDR3, the DNA is TGTGCCATCCAATCCGGGACAGAAGGATCTTACACCTACGAGCAGTACTTC.

This clone has a single count. Here the CDR3 reads CASSLGDSRTDTQYF. In DNA, the CDR3 is TGTGCCAGCAGCTTAGGGGACTCGCGCACAGATACGCAGTATTTT. The chain is built from TRBV11-2 and TRBJ2-3; the D gene is possibly TRBD2 (6 bases). CDR3 length: 15 residues. Deletions cut 1 base from V and 1 base from J, with 9 bases between. Germline assignment: CDR1 SGHAT and CDR2 FQNNGV.

The gene calls are TRBV29-1 and TRBJ2-5, with D possibly TRBD2 on 5 matching bases. The V gene lost 6 bases and the J gene lost 1 base, with 12 bases spanning the gap. Germline lookup yields CDR1 SQVTM and CDR2 ANQGSEA. CDR3 size: 13 residues. CDR3 nucleotide sequence: TGCAGCGTCGTCCCGGGGTCCCAAGAGACCCAGTACTTC. Its translation is CSVVPGSQETQYF. Drawing the rest from reference TRBV29-1 and TRBJ2-5, the complete variable domain is SAVISQKPSRDICQRGTSLTIQCQVDSQVTMMFWYRQQPGQSLTLIATANQGSEATYESGFVIDKFPISRPNLTFSTLTVSNMSPEDSSIYLCSVVPGSQETQYFGPGTRLLVL.

This clone was found a few times. V is TRBV30 and J is TRBJ1-1; perhaps TRBD1 as D (5 bases). V lost 0 bases and J 4 bases, leaving 9 bases between the germline ends. This CDR3 is built from 13 residues. CDR1 is GTSNPN, CDR2 SVGIG, per germline (reference sequence). In DNA, the CDR3 is TGTGCCTGGAGTGTACAGGTGGGCACTGAAGCTTTCTTT. Its translation: CAWSVQVGTEAFF.

V usage is TRBV14 and J usage is TRBJ2-3; TRBD2 agrees at 12 bases. Unmatched junction bases numbered 10, after V lost 1 base and J lost 8 bases. This CDR3 contains 17 residues. CDR1 SGHDN and CDR2 FVKESK come from the germline V gene. CDR3 sequence: CASSQVGLAGRQGTQYF. CDR3 in DNA: TGTGCCAGCAGCCAAGTCGGACTAGCGGGGCGCCAGGGTACGCAGTATTTT.

The V call is TRBV10-3, the J call TRBJ2-2; 7 bases agree with TRBD2. The germline V gene encodes CDR1 ENHRY and CDR2 SYGVKD. The CDR3 consists of 12 residues. V gave up 6 bases and J gave up 7 bases; unmatched junction bases: 2. This chain's CDR3 is CAIRPSGGELFF. The CDR3 coding sequence is TGTGCCATCAGGCCTAGCGGCGGGGAGCTGTTTTTT.

V and J are TRBV18 and TRBJ2-5; possible D gene TRBD2, 5 bases. The germline V gene has CDR1 KGHSH and CDR2 LQKENI. V lost 5 bases, J lost 0 bases, and 7 bases lay in between. There are 13 residues in the CDR3. This CDR3 is CASSDYHQETQYF. Here the CDR3 DNA reads TGTGCCAGCTCAGACTACCACCAAGAGACCCAGTACTTC. The full variable domain, rest sourced from reference TRBV18 and TRBJ2-5, is NAGVMQNPRHLVRRRGQEARLRCSPMKGHSHVYWYRQLPEEGLKFMVYLQKENIIDESGMPKERFSAEFPKEGPSILRIQQVVRGDSAAYFCASSDYHQETQYFGPGTRLLVL.

Comments on this clone: This sample includes further DNA sequences coding for the same CDR3. This chain uses TRBV11-2 with TRBJ2-2; 9 positions agree with TRBD2. Germline V gene lookup returns CDR1 SGHAT and CDR2 FQNNGV. Trimming took 5 bases from V and 6 from J; bases not matched to a gene: 16. The CDR3 covers 18 residues. The CDR3, as DNA: TGTGCCAGCAGCAGAGGACTGGCGGGGGGGCAGGGGGCCGGGGAGCTGTTTTTT. This encodes CASSRGLAGGQGAGELFF. Supplemented by reference TRBV11-2 and TRBJ2-2, the full variable domain reads EAGVAQSPRYKIIEKRQSVAFWCNPISGHATLYWYQQILGQGPKLLIQFQNNGVVDDSQLPKDRFSAERLKGVDSTLKIQPAKLEDSAVYLCASSRGLAGGQGAGELFFGEGSRLTVL.

The gene calls are TRBV5-1 and TRBJ2-7; 9 nucleotides line up with TRBD2. Germline V gene sequence: CDR1 SGHRS, CDR2 YFSETQ. The CDR3 length is 15 residues. V trimming: 2 bases; J trimming: 2 bases; junction bases outside the gene matches: 5. The CDR3 nucleotides are TGCGCCAGCAGCTTTCAGCGGGAGGCCCCCTACGAGCAGTACTTC. Protein sequence: CASSFQREAPYEQYF.

With respect to this clone: Other DNA sequences in this sample translate to the same CDR3. The V and J genes are TRBV6-1 and TRBJ2-7; 7 nucleotides match TRBD1. V trimming: 5 bases; J trimming: 2 bases; junction bases outside the gene matches: 9. Germline V gene data show CDR1 as MNHNS and CDR2 as SASEGT. This CDR3 has 15 amino acids. The CDR3 DNA reads TGTGCCAGCAGTATCTCCGGGACAGCAACCTACGAGCAGTACTTC. Its protein product is CASSISGTATYEQYF.

The rearrangement uses TRBV23-1 and TRBJ1-3, with no clear D. TRBV23-1 is an open reading frame whose function is uncertain. There are 14 residues in the CDR3. Trimming shortened V by 5 bases and J by 0 bases, and 8 bases separated the two germline ends. The CDR3 reads CASSALYSGNTIYF. CDR3 coding DNA: TGCGCCAGCAGTGCACTGTACTCTGGAAACACCATATATTTT.

The chain carries TRBV7-2 and TRBJ2-3; TRBD2 aligns across 9 bases. CDR1 is SGHTA and CDR2 is FQGNSA in the germline V gene. The V and J ends lost 5 bases and 5 bases, in that order; junction bases with no gene match: 8. The CDR3 loop spans 15 amino acids. DNA for the CDR3: TGTGCCAGCAGCACGCGGGGGGGCGGAGGAGATACGCAGTATTTT. Translating gives CASSTRGGGGDTQYF.

The CDR3 protein is CASSRTPQETQYF. CDR3 DNA: TGTGCCAGCAGCCGGACACCGCAGGAGACCCAGTACTTC. The chain combines TRBV7-3 with TRBJ2-5; possible D gene TRBD1, 5 bases. Germline V lookup: CDR1 SGHTA, CDR2 FQGTGA. The CDR3 runs to 13 residues. The germline V and J ends were trimmed by 5 bases and 5 bases, with 12 bases remaining between them. Full variable domain (outside the CDR3, taken from reference TRBV7-3 and TRBJ2-5): GAGVSQTPSNKVTEKGKYVELRCDPISGHTALYWYRQSLGQGPEFLIYFQGTGAADDSGLPNDRFFAVRPEGSVSTLKIQRTERGDSAVYLCASSRTPQETQYFGPGTRLLVL.

The chain couples TRBV7-2 to TRBJ2-5; TRBD2 matches at 9 bases. Germline CDR1 is SGHTA and CDR2 is FQGNSA. CDR3 size: 15 residues. J gave up 5 bases and V 5 bases, and 9 bases lay outside the gene matches. The CDR3 is CASSPWREGPETQYF. CDR3 nucleotide sequence: TGTGCCAGCAGCCCCTGGCGGGAGGGCCCTGAGACCCAGTACTTC. The full variable domain, rest sourced from reference TRBV7-2 and TRBJ2-5, is GAGVSQSPSNKVTEKGKDVELRCDPISGHTALYWYRQSLGQGLEFLIYFQGNSAPDKSGLPSDRFSAERTGGSVSTLTIQRTQQEDSAVYLCASSPWREGPETQYFGPGTRLLVL.

The genes are TRBV5-1 and TRBJ2-3; 8 bases are shared with TRBD2. CDR3 length: 18 amino acids. Germline V gives CDR1 SGHRS, CDR2 YFSETQ. The junction had 9 bases not matched to a gene; V was cut back by 0 bases and J by 0 bases. The CDR3 nucleotides are TGCGCCAGCAGCTTGGGGAACACCTTAGCGGGAAGCACAGATACGCAGTATTTT. Translated: CASSLGNTLAGSTDTQYF. Supplemented by reference TRBV5-1 and TRBJ2-3, the full variable domain reads KAGVTQTPRYLIKTRGQQVTLSCSPISGHRSVSWYQQTPGQGLQFLFEYFSETQRNKGNFPGRFSGRQFSNSRSEMNVSTLELGDSALYLCASSLGNTLAGSTDTQYFGPGTRLTVL.

This sequence joins TRBV7-9 and TRBJ2-7; tentative D call: TRBD1 (6 bases). The CDR3 is 14 amino acids. V was pared by 1 base and J by 3 bases, with 10 bases between. CDR1 is SEHNR and CDR2 is FQNEAQ in the germline V gene (reference sequence). Written as DNA, the CDR3 is TGTGCCAGCAGCTTAGAGACAGGCCTCTACGAGCAGTACTTC. Its translation: CASSLETGLYEQYF. The variable domain in full, with the rest retrieved from reference TRBV7-9 and TRBJ2-7, is DTGVSQNPRHKITKRGQNVTFRCDPISEHNRLYWYRQTLGQGPEFLTYFQNEAQLEKSRLLSDRFSAERPKGSFSTLEIQRTEQGDSAMYLCASSLETGLYEQYFGPGTRLTVT.

This chain connects TRBV4-1 to TRBJ2-1; TRBD2 matches at 9 bases. The CDR3 extends over 17 amino acids. V was pared by 0 bases and J by 7 bases, with 10 bases of the junction left unmatched. The germline V gene encodes CDR1 MGHRA and CDR2 YSYEKL. This CDR3 is CASSQDPGGRAANEQFF. In DNA, the CDR3 is TGCGCCAGCAGCCAAGATCCGGGCGGGAGGGCTGCGAATGAGCAGTTCTTC.

The J gene is TRBJ1-1, the V gene TRBV30; D ambiguous. V gave up 7 bases and J gave up 10 bases, with 22 bases separating them. CDR3 size: 13 residues. CDR1 and CDR2 (germline): GTSNPN, SVGIG (reference sequence). CDR3 protein: CAYGRAGSTVAFF. CDR3 sequence (DNA): TGTGCCTATGGGCGCGCCGGATCGACCGTAGCTTTCTTT. The full variable domain, in which reference TRBV30 and TRBJ1-1 provide the parts outside the CDR3, is SQTIHQWPATLVQPVGSPLSLECTVEGTSNPNLYWYRQAAGRGLQLLFYSVGIGQISSEVPQNLSASRPQDRQFILSSKKLLLSDSGFYLCAYGRAGSTVAFFGQGTRLTVV.

The V and J genes are TRBV5-1 and TRBJ2-7, with 7 positions matching TRBD1. CDR1 and CDR2 (germline): SGHRS, YFSETQ. With V trimmed by 5 bases and J by 2 bases, 4 bases remained unmatched. The CDR3 runs to 13 residues. CDR3 region: CASSIDRAYEQYF. In DNA form, the CDR3 reads TGCGCCAGCAGTATCGACAGGGCCTACGAGCAGTACTTC.

This sequence joins TRBV5-5 and TRBJ1-2; D is unclear. Trimming shortened V by 1 base and J by 2 bases, and 12 bases separated the two germline ends. The CDR3 totals 15 residues. In germline, CDR1 is SGHKS, CDR2 YYEKEE (reference sequence). The CDR3 nucleotides are TGTGCCAGCAGCTTGTATCGGGGTTTCAACTATGGCTACACCTTC. Residues: CASSLYRGFNYGYTF.

The chain has TRBV6-1 and TRBJ2-7, with D possibly TRBD1 on 6 matching bases. Per germline, CDR1 MNHNS and CDR2 SASEGT. This CDR3 comprises 13 residues. V dropped 6 bases and J dropped 2 bases, with 11 bases sitting between them. CDR3 protein: CASRVEGAYEQYF. The CDR3 DNA follows: TGTGCCAGCAGGGTAGAGGGGGCCTACGAGCAGTACTTC.

About this clone: Other DNA sequences in this sample translate to the same CDR3. The chain uses TRBV28 and TRBJ2-3; D gene ambiguous. V lost 5 bases, J lost 6 bases, and 6 bases lay in between. The CDR3 totals 11 residues. Per the germline V gene, CDR1 is MDHEN and CDR2 is SYDVKM. DNA for the CDR3: TGTGCCAGCAGTCCTTCGGATACGCAGTATTTT. It yields the protein CASSPSDTQYF.

The genes are TRBV6-5 and TRBJ2-3; 10 bases fit TRBD1. In germline, CDR1 is MNHEY, CDR2 SVGAGI. J gave up 3 bases and V 5 bases, and 5 bases lay outside the gene matches. CDR3 length: 15 residues. The CDR3 here is CASSPRTGGTDTQYF. For the CDR3, the DNA is TGTGCCAGCAGTCCTCGGACAGGGGGGACAGATACGCAGTATTTT.

This clone was observed a single time. The CDR3 here is CASSRDREEGYTF. CDR3 sequence (DNA): TGTGCCAGCAGCAGGGACAGGGAGGAAGGCTACACCTTC. The chain carries TRBV5-5 and TRBJ1-2; 9 bases line up with TRBD1. The germline CDR1 and CDR2 sequences are SGHKS and YYEKEE (reference sequence). V trimming: 4 bases; J trimming: 8 bases; junction bases outside the gene matches: 6. The CDR3 covers 13 residues. The whole variable domain, filled in from reference TRBV5-5 and TRBJ1-2, reads DAGVTQSPTHLIKTRGQQVTLRCSPISGHKSVSWYQQVLGQGPQFIFQYYEKEERGRGNFPDRFSARQFPNYSSELNVNALLLGDSALYLCASSRDREEGYTFGSGTRLTVV.

The genes are TRBV29-1 and TRBJ2-4; 7 bases agree with TRBD1. The CDR3 totals 13 residues. Unmatched junction bases numbered 2, after V lost 5 bases and J lost 1 base. Germline CDR1 is SQVTM and CDR2 is ANQGSEA. In nucleotides, the CDR3 is TGCAGCGTTTGGGACAGCGCCAAAAACATTCAGTACTTC. Amino acids: CSVWDSAKNIQYF. The full variable domain, rest sourced from reference TRBV29-1 and TRBJ2-4, is SAVISQKPSRDICQRGTSLTIQCQVDSQVTMMFWYRQQPGQSLTLIATANQGSEATYESGFVIDKFPISRPNLTFSTLTVSNMSPEDSSIYLCSVWDSAKNIQYFGAGTRLSVL.